What follows are 19 T cell receptor beta chains derived from one specimen sequenced in a study of cytomegalovirus exposure and HLA in healthy donors. Amplification used 60 Vbeta primers and 13 Jbeta primers. TCRdb keeps only in-frame clones here, not all; method: immunoSEQ multiplex PCR. Altogether about 220,000 clones are present, approximately 88% being singletons, with the ten largest covering 0.71%. Sequencing was performed on PBMCs. Receptors were obtained from a boy aged 2 to 10 in good health and CMV-seronegative.

Comments on this clone: At one of its ends the junction is not consistent with the germline gene, which may arise from a read error. This chain connects TRBV6-1 to TRBJ1-4; TRBD1 aligns across 7 bases. CDR3 length equals 15 residues. Germline V gene data show CDR1 as MNHNS and CDR2 as SASEGT. The DNA of the CDR3 is TGTGCCAGCAGAGAAGGGGGGACAGTAAATGAAAAACTGTTTTTT. This codes for CASREGGTVNEKLFF.

CDR3 DNA: TGCGCCAGCAGCCAAGATGGACTAGGGCCCTTGGAGCAGTTCTTC. Protein product: CASSQDGLGPLEQFF. This chain connects TRBV4-1 to TRBJ2-1; TRBD2 matches 7 bases. The germline CDR1 and CDR2 sequences are MGHRA and YSYEKL. The CDR3 extends over 15 amino acids. V lost 0 bases, J lost 10 bases, and 9 bases stayed unmatched.

In this sample, this clone turned up a few times. The CDR3 DNA reads TGTGCCTGGACCCCCGGGGCTGGGGCCAACGTCCTGACTTTC. Its translation: CAWTPGAGANVLTF. The chain employs TRBV30 and TRBJ2-6; possible D gene TRBD2, 5 bases. This CDR3 region has 14 residues. The V gene lost 4 bases and the J gene lost 2 bases, with 9 bases spanning the gap. Per germline, CDR1 GTSNPN and CDR2 SVGIG (reference sequence).

The J gene is TRBJ2-1, the V gene TRBV6-6; 14 bases align to TRBD2. CDR1 is MNHNY and CDR2 is SVGAGI in the germline V gene (reference sequence). V trimming: 6 bases; J trimming: 8 bases; junction bases outside the gene matches: 3. The CDR3 is 14 residues long. The CDR3 spells CASRGTSGRHEQFF. As DNA, the CDR3 is TGTGCCAGCAGAGGGACTAGCGGGAGACATGAGCAGTTCTTC.

The chain combines TRBV5-4 with TRBJ2-3; 11 bases agree with TRBD2. This CDR3 contains 17 residues. V lost 5 bases, J lost 6 bases, and 14 bases stayed unmatched. From germline, CDR1 is SGHNT and CDR2 YYREEE (reference sequence). CDR3 DNA sequence: TGTGCCAGCAGGGGGCAACTAGCGGGGGCGTCCTGGGATACGCAGTATTTT. As protein: CASRGQLAGASWDTQYF.

The chain links TRBV13 to TRBJ1-2; 8 nucleotides match TRBD1. Germline V gene data show CDR1 as PRHDT and CDR2 as FYEKMQ (reference sequence). The CDR3 runs 14 residues. V lost 4 bases to trimming and J lost 4 bases; unmatched junction nucleotides: 5. This CDR3 reads CASSSPGTGYGYTF. In nucleotides, the CDR3 is TGTGCCAGCAGCTCACCCGGGACAGGCTATGGCTACACCTTC. The full variable domain, completed using reference TRBV13 and TRBJ1-2, is AAGVIQSPRHLIKEKRETATLKCYPIPRHDTVYWYQQGPGQDPQFLISFYEKMQSDKGSIPDRFSAQQFSDYHSELNMSSLELGDSALYFCASSSPGTGYGYTFGSGTRLTVV.

The CDR3 loop is CASSWGAGREAFF. For the CDR3, the DNA is TGTGCCAGCAGCTGGGGGGCCGGGAGGGAAGCTTTCTTT. The chain uses TRBV27 and TRBJ1-1, with D possibly TRBD1 on 6 matching bases. V was shortened by 6 bases and J by 8 bases, with 16 bases between the two germline ends. The CDR3 runs to 13 residues. Germline CDR1 reads MNHEY; CDR2 reads SMNVEV (reference sequence).

The gene calls are TRBV7-8 and TRBJ1-2, with 8 bases identical to TRBD1. CDR3 size: 18 residues. Germline CDR1 and CDR2: SGHVS and FQNEAQ. The V gene end was trimmed by 3 bases and the J gene end by 2 bases; junction bases not matched to a gene: 14. This CDR3 reads CASSFPSWTRTGNYGYTF. CDR3 DNA: TGTGCCAGCAGCTTCCCCTCCTGGACGAGGACAGGGAACTATGGCTACACCTTC.

The chain employs TRBV19 and TRBJ2-7; D is ambiguous. The CDR3 is 13 amino acids. V was pared by 3 bases and J by 3 bases, with 9 bases between. Germline V lookup: CDR1 LNHDA, CDR2 SQIVND (reference sequence). This CDR3 reads CASSIGQNYEQYF. The CDR3 nucleotides read TGTGCCAGTAGTATTGGCCAGAACTACGAGCAGTACTTC.

V and J are TRBV30 and TRBJ2-1, with 7 bases aligning to TRBD1. CDR3 length: 14 amino acids. Germline V gene lookup returns CDR1 GTSNPN and CDR2 SVGIG (reference sequence). V was pared by 0 bases and J by 7 bases, with 6 bases of the junction left unmatched. CDR3 sequence (DNA): TGTGCCTGGAGTGTACGAGGGGGCTGGAATGAGCAGTTCTTC. It translates to CAWSVRGGWNEQFF.

The CDR3 loop reads CAIPGSSYNEQFF. CDR3 DNA sequence: TGTGCCATCCCAGGGTCCTCCTACAATGAGCAGTTCTTC. This chain joins TRBV6-1 and TRBJ2-1; D is possibly TRBD1 (5 bases). The V end was cut by 10 bases, the J end by 0 bases, with 10 bases between. The germline V gene encodes CDR1 MNHNS and CDR2 SASEGT. The CDR3 consists of 13 residues.

The rearrangement joins TRBV12-5 to TRBJ1-2; no firm D call. Between the trimmed V and J ends, which lost 1 base and 4 bases, there was a span of 13 bases. The CDR3 contains 15 residues. Germline loops: CDR1 LGHNT, CDR2 FRNRAP. The CDR3 coding sequence is TGTGCTAGTGGTTTGGGTGCGGGGATTTTCTATGGCTACACCTTC. Translated, it gives CASGLGAGIFYGYTF.

Regarding this clone: The sample has other DNA sequences that encode this CDR3 too. V gene TRBV18 combines with J gene TRBJ2-7; perhaps TRBD2 as D (6 bases). CDR3 length: 12 residues. Trimming removed 3 bases from V and 3 bases from J, with 6 bases in between. The germline gives CDR1 KGHSH, CDR2 LQKENI. For the CDR3, the DNA is TGTGCCAGCTCACCGGGAGGCTACGAGCAGTACTTC. It yields the protein CASSPGGYEQYF.

V and J are TRBV6-1 and TRBJ2-7; D is perhaps TRBD1 (6 bases). This CDR3 is built from 13 residues. Germline V lookup: CDR1 MNHNS, CDR2 SASEGT. Trimming stripped 5 bases from V and 1 base from J, with 9 bases between. The CDR3 sequence is CASSLRGSYEQYF. The DNA of the CDR3 is TGTGCCAGCAGTCTCAGGGGATCCTACGAGCAGTACTTC.

This sequence joins TRBV7-6 and TRBJ2-7, with 8 bases that match TRBD2. Unmatched junction bases numbered 12, after V lost 5 bases and J lost 3 bases. The length of the CDR3 is 16 residues. From germline, CDR1 is SGHVS and CDR2 FNYEAQ. CDR3 loop: CASSRPGGASSYEQYF. Written as DNA, the CDR3 is TGTGCCAGCAGCAGGCCGGGGGGGGCTAGCAGCTACGAGCAGTACTTC.

CDR3 nucleotide sequence: TGTGCCAGTAGTTCTCGGACAGGGTACAATGAGCAGTTCTTC. Its translation is CASSSRTGYNEQFF. This chain joins TRBV19 and TRBJ2-1; 8 nucleotides agree with TRBD1. Germline lookup yields CDR1 LNHDA and CDR2 SQIVND (reference sequence). V dropped 5 bases and J dropped 4; count of bases not matched to a gene: 4. There are 14 residues in the CDR3.

This clone was detected once. V gene TRBV19 combines with J gene TRBJ2-1; D possibly corresponds to TRBD2 (5 bases). CDR3 length equals 16 residues. Germline values: CDR1 LNHDA, CDR2 SQIVND (reference sequence). The germline V and J ends were trimmed by 5 bases and 3 bases, with 17 bases remaining between them. CDR3 amino acids: CASSPQAGSLYNEQFF. The DNA for the CDR3 is TGTGCCAGTAGTCCCCAGGCGGGCTCCCTCTACAATGAGCAGTTCTTC.

CDR3 bases: TGTGCCATCGCCCCTAGCGGGGGGACCGAAGAGACCCAGTACTTC. Its translation: CAIAPSGGTEETQYF. The V gene is TRBV10-3, the J gene TRBJ2-5, with 11 bases lining up with TRBD2. With V trimmed by 8 bases and J by 3 bases, 8 bases remained unmatched. Germline V gives CDR1 ENHRY, CDR2 SYGVKD. The CDR3 covers 15 residues.

The chain carries TRBV14 and TRBJ2-7; D unclear. Germline values: CDR1 SGHDN, CDR2 FVKESK. V lost 0 bases to trimming and J lost 4 bases, with 7 bases between them. There are 13 residues in the CDR3. The DNA of the CDR3 is TGTGCCAGCAGCCAAGAATGGCTTTACGAGCAGTACTTC. Its protein product is CASSQEWLYEQYF.